This T cell receptor (beta chain) was retrieved from a study of CXCR3-negative and CXCR3-positive naive CD8 T cells (dated by TCRdb to between 2018 and 2020). For the study in its entirety: In total, about 140 million TRB reads were obtained, or roughly 1.5 +/- 0.3 million reads per library. The TRBV-TRBJ cluster analysis covered naive subsets from 5 donors and memory cells from 3 donors. Data from 11 donors, pooled across two independent experiments, went into the diversity and physicochemical repertoire analyses.

For each CD8+ T cell subset, flow sorting was done in triplicate, and a few hundred thousand cells per subset went directly into RLT lysis buffer. To keep memory contaminants out, a stringent definition of naive CD8+ T cells was applied: CD45RO-CCR7+CD27+CD95-. Peripheral blood mononuclear cells were isolated from buffy coats by standard density gradient centrifugation. A FACSAria III was used to flow-sort naive CXCR3-negative and CXCR3-positive CD8+ T cells. Total RNA was extracted from sorted cells using an RNeasy Mini Kit. Its count unrecorded, this clonotype is medium-sized (0.01 to 0.1%) by frequency. The antigen it binds to is not known. This sample was sequenced with a NextSeq 550. The Human TCR Profiling Kit (MiLaboratory) was used to prepare UMI-labeled 5' RACE TRB cDNA libraries. The full amount of extracted RNA was used for cDNA synthesis, and the full amount of resulting cDNA was used for PCR amplification. Libraries were prepared in parallel with an identical number of PCR cycles. Per the source publication's procedure: About 49,000 +/- 11,000 unique UMI-labeled TRB cDNA molecules per library were extracted with MIGEC and MiXCR, with at least two reads per UMI required. An average of around 40,000 +/- 10,000 functional in-frame TRB CDR3 nucleotide clonotypes without stop codons was found per library. After downsampling to 5000 UMI-labeled TRB molecules per sample, diversity metrics such as normalized Shannon-Wiener and Chao1 were calculated in VDJtools. For the central five CDR3 residues, VDJtools calculated physicochemical properties weighted by clonotype size, namely interaction energy, strength, volume and Kidera factor 4. After TCRdb reprocessed the reads, each CDR3 protein sequence was kept as one row, without DNA. It is TCRdb's table, rather than the study itself, that gives the V and J calls and clone size. The sample table gives several thousand distinct CDR3 sequences. The top ten clonotypes cover less than 1.5% of the sample.

CDR1 and CDR2, per the germline V gene, are MDHEN and SYDVKM. From its cysteine to its phenylalanine, the CDR3 spans 18 amino acids. Only the protein is on record. Study-wide findings and limitations: Naive CXCR3-negative and CXCR3-positive cells from the same donor showed similar TRBV-TRBJ usage, whereas memory cells showed distinct patterns. Freshly isolated PBMCs were used for most assays because CXCR3 expression partially decreased after cryopreservation. Compared with CXCR3-negative naive cells, CXCR3-positive naive cells had TRB CDR3s with higher hydrophobicity (lower Kidera factor 4), lower energy, and higher strength and volume indices. Repertoire diversity was comparably high in both naive subsets but much lower in memory CD8+ T cells. Because surface CD5, which is linked to self-reactivity in mice, was comparable between the naive subsets, TCR interaction strength was also inferred from the physicochemical properties of TRB CDR3s.

Sequenced material: naive CXCR3- CD8+ T cells from blood. The cell subset or site label of this sample denotes: CD45RO-CCR7+CD27+CD95- naive CD8+ T cells lacking CXCR3 (TNR3-). The clonotype originates from a human donor in good health. Some clones in this sample may be carry-over from other donors' samples. In this chain, TRBV28 is recombined with TRBJ2-2. The CDR3 reads CASSLRGMRSRNTGELFF.